This TCR beta chain comes out of a study of early T cells in non-severe SARS-CoV-2 infection (dated by TCRdb to the early 2020s). Regarding the complete study: Because TCR sequencing relied on bulk RNA taken from unsorted whole blood, pairing of alpha and beta chains was not possible. Here is what the overall study found, with its caveats: VDJdb matching was skewed toward anti-spike CD8 responses and likely underestimated virus-specific expansions, missing private and CD4 specificities.

A case-control design nested within a healthcare worker cohort in London, UK, was used, with weekly nasopharyngeal swab PCR tests and blood sampling performed. Between 23 and 31 March 2020, the week of the UK lockdown, healthcare workers were enrolled and then followed up weekly for as long as 16 weeks. Reading from cysteine to phenylalanine, the CDR3 counts 14 amino acids. Only the CDR3 DNA is retained, 42 bases long and in frame from the first base. V is shortened by 2 bases, J by 8 bases, and the region joining them spans 11 bases. According to the germline V gene, CDR1 reads SGHRS and CDR2 reads YFSETQ. This clonotype was seen at least ten times. There is no known antigen for this receptor. No per-base quality is available; no much larger clone lies one base away. Receptors were amplified or captured by 5' RACE. The run used a NextSeq 500. To correct for sequencing error and PCR bias, the TCR library protocol tagged individual cDNA molecules with unique molecular identifiers. TCR alpha and beta chains were both sequenced, and the abundances of alpha and beta sequences in each sample were closely correlated with each other. The paper's processing steps were these. Decombinator V4 was used to annotate TCR sequences for V gene, J gene and CDR3. TCRs were defined as expanded if a significant change between any two time points was detected under a Poisson model with p below 0.0001. TCR abundances were normalised to the total number of TCRs sequenced per sample and expressed as counts per million. TRAV1-2 paired with TRAJ12, TRAJ20 or TRAJ33 defined MAIT TCRs, while TRAV10 paired with TRAJ18 defined iNKT TCRs. VDJdb, accessed on 1 November 2021, was searched for TCRs annotated for CMV, EBV and SARS-CoV-2, and TCRs annotated for more than one antigen were excluded. TCRdb handled the public reads itself, with Q25 trimming in fastp and clone calling in MiXCR, and kept productive beta chains. Rows are combined by CDR3 protein, so each entry shows the most common genes and DNA. TCRdb's processing, not the authors' own work, is the source of the V and J calls. The sample has about 56,000 distinct CDR3 sequences on record, over 9.5% of them singletons. 6.5% of the sample is taken by the ten largest.

The sequence derives from an adult who was a healthcare worker with PCR-confirmed SARS-CoV-2 infection or an uninfected control (not recorded which). This sequence uses TRBV5-1 and TRBJ1-6; TRBD1 is a possible D gene, resting on 6 matching bases. The sample comprised whole blood. The DNA is TGCGCCAGCAGCTTCCAGGAGGGGGATTCACCCCTCCACTTT. Translated, it gives CASSFQEGDSPLHF.